The clone carrying this TCR beta chain was observed many times. The antigen remains undetermined. The CDR3 extends 3 residues past the end of the read, so its final part is completed from the germline J gene. The CDR3 spans 15 residues. Losses at the gene ends were 0 bases for V and 7 bases for J; bases not matched to a gene: 6. Germline lookup yields CDR1 SGHRS and CDR2 YFSETQ. Control and CVID samples contributed equal amounts of genomic DNA. Some clones are missing from TCRdb's copy, which holds only in-frame ones; the method was immunoSEQ multiplex PCR. The sample was found to contain about 34,000 clones, and every one recurs. The sample originates from a study of T cell clonality in common variable immunodeficiency. General study results and limits: Fewer TCRbeta clones were shared among CVID subjects than controls.

The sequenced sample consisted of peripheral blood mononuclear cells. The TCR sequence derives from a person aged 18 to 69 in good health. The chain carries TRBV5-1 and TRBJ2-1; 8 nucleotides match TRBD1. The CDR3 sequence is CASSLAGTGNNEQFF. The DNA read from the CDR3 is TGCGCCAGCAGCTTGGCCGGGACAGGTAATAATGAG.